This section outlines one TCR beta chain sequence together with its context. Its antigen is currently unknown. Stated treatment: oral pan-JAK inhibitor, 5-10 mg twice daily. Lesional scalp punch biopsies and peripheral blood were collected from alopecia areata patients. The sample is drawn from a study of CD8+ T cells in alopecia areata. Points from the study as a whole: Tofacitinib delivered significant drops in scalp clonality and in expanded CD8+ clones among the top 100.

The authors extracted RNA and reverse transcribed it into cDNA as the sequencing template. TCRdb's table, derived via immunoSEQ multiplex PCR, lists solely in-frame clones and lacks some. Found here are 3,500 to 4,500 clones, around 68% of them singletons; the top ten hold about 6.7%. This CDR3 comprises 13 residues. Trimming removed 4 bases from V and 2 bases from J, with 9 bases in between. Germline V lookup: CDR1 MNHNY, CDR2 SVGAGI (reference sequence). The sequence was collected from a human donor with alopecia areata. The sample was skin, taken at week 24, from a patient treated with tofacitinib. The V call is TRBV6-6, the J call TRBJ2-7; D uncertain. CDR3 sequence (DNA): TGTGCCAGCAGTTTTGAGGTGACCTACGAGCAGTACTTC. Its protein is CASSFEVTYEQYF.